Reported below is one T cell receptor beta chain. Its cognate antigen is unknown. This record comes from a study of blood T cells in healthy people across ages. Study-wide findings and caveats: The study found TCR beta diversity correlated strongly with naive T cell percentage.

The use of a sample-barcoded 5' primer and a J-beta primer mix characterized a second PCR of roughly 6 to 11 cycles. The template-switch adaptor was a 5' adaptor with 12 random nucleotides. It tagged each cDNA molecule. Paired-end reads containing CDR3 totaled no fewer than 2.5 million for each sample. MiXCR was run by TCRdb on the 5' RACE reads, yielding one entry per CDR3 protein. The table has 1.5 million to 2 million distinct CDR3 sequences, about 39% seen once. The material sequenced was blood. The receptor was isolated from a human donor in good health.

The CDR3 spells CSARGITVTGGYTF. Written as DNA, the CDR3 is TGCAGTGCTAGAGGAATAACGGTTACAGGGGGCTACACCTTC. This rearrangement joins TRBV20-1 to TRBJ1-2, with D perhaps TRBD1 (6 bases). This CDR3 has 14 residues. Trimming took 1 base from V and 8 from J, leaving 17 bases between them. From germline, CDR1 is DFQATT and CDR2 SNEGSKA (reference sequence).